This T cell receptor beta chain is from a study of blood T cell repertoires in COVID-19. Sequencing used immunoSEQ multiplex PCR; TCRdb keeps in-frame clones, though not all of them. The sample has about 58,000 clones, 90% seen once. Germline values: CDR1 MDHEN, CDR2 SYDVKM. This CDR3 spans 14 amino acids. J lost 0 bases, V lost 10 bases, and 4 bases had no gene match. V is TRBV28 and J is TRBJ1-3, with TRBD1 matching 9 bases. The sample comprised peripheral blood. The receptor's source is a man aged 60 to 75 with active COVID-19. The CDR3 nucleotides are TGTGCCACTATGACAGGGGGCTCTGGAAACACCATATATTTT. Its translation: CATMTGGSGNTIYF. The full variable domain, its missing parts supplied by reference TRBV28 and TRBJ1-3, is DVKVTQSSRYLVKRTGEKVFLECVQDMDHENMFWYRQDPGLGLRLIYFSYDVKMKEKGDIPEGYSVSREKKERFSLILESASTNQTSMYLCATMTGGSGNTIYFGEGSWLTVV.